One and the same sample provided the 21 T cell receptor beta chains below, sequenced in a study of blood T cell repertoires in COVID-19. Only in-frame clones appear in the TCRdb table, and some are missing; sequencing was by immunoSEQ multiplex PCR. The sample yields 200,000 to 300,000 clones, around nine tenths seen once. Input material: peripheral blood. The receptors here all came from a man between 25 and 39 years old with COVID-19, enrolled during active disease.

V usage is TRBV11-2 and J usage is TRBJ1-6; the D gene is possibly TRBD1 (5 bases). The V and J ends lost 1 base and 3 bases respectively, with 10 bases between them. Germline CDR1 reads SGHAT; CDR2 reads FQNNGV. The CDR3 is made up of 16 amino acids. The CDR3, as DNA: TGTGCCAGCAGCTTAGGGTCTGACAGCTATAATTCACCCCTCCACTTT. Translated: CASSLGSDSYNSPLHF.

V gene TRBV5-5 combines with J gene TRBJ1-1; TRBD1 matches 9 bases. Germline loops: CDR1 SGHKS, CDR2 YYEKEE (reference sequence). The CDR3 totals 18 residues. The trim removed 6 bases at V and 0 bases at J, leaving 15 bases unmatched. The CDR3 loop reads CASKIRFSGQGMNTEAFF. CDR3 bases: TGTGCCAGCAAAATTAGGTTTTCGGGACAGGGAATGAACACTGAAGCTTTCTTT.

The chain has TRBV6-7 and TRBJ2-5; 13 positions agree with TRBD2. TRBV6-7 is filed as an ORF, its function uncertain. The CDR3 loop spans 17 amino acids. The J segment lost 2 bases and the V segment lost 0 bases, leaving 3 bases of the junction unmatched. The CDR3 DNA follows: TGTGCCAGCAGTTACTCCCGACTAGCGGGGGGACAAGAGACCCAGTACTTC. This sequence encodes CASSYSRLAGGQETQYF.

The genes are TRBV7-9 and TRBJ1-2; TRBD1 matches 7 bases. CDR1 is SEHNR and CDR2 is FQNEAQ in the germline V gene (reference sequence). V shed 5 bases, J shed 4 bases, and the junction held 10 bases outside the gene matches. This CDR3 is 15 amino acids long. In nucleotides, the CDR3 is TGTGCCAGCAGCCTTCAGGGGGGCCCGGGCTATGGCTACACCTTC. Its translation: CASSLQGGPGYGYTF.

The CDR3 here is CASSQDLPGGPYEQYF. DNA of the CDR3: TGTGCCAGCAGCCAAGATCTACCGGGGGGGCCGTACGAGCAGTACTTC. The chain employs TRBV4-2 and TRBJ2-7, with 8 bases identical to TRBD2. Unmatched junction bases numbered 8, after V lost 0 bases and J lost 4 bases. The germline V gene encodes CDR1 LGHNA and CDR2 YNFKEQ. This CDR3 region has 16 residues.

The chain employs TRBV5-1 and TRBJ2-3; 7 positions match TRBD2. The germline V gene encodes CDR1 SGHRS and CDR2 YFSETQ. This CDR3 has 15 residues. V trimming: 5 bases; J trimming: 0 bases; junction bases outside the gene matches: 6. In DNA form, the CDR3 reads TGCGCCAGCAGTTATAGCGGGTCTAGCACAGATACGCAGTATTTT. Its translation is CASSYSGSSTDTQYF.

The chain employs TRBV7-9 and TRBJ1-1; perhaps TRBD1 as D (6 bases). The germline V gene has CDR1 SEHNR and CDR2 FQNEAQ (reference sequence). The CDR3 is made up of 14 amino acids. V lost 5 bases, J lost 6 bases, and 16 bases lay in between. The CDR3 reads CASSPNRQVPEAFF. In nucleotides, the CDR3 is TGTGCCAGCAGCCCAAATCGACAGGTCCCTGAAGCTTTCTTT.

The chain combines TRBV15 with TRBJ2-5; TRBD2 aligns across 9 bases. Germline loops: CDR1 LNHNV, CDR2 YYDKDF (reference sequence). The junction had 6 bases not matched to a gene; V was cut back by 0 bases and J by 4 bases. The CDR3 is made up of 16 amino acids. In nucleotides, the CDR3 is TGTGCCACCAGCAGAGAAAGGCTAGCGGGGAGAGAGACCCAGTACTTC. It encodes CATSRERLAGRETQYF.

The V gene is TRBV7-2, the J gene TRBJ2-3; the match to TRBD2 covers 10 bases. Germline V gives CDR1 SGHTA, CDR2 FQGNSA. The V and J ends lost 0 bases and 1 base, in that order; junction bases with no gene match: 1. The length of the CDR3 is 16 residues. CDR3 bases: TGTGCCAGCAGCTTAGCCGGGACTAGCGGCACAGATACGCAGTATTTT. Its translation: CASSLAGTSGTDTQYF.

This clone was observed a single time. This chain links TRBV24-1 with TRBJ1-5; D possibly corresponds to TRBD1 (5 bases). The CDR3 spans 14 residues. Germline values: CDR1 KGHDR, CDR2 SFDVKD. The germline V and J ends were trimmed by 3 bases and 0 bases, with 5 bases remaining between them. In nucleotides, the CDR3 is TGTGCCACCAGTGATGGACATAGCAATCAGCCCCAGCATTTT. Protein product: CATSDGHSNQPQHF.

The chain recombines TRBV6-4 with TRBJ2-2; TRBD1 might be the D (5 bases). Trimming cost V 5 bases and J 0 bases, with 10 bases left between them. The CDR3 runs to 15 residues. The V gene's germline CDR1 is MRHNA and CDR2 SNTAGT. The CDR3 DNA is TGTGCCAGCAGTAAAGGGGCGACGAACACCGGGGAGCTGTTTTTT. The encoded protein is CASSKGATNTGELFF.

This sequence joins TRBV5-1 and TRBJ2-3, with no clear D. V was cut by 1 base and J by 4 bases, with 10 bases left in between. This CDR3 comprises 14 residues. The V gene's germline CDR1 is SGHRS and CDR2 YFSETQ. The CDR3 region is CASSLSGSPDTQYF. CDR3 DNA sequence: TGCGCCAGCAGCTTGTCGGGTTCCCCAGATACGCAGTATTTT.

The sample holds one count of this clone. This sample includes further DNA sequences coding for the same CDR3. The CDR3 nucleotides are TGTGCCAGCAGCGTCGAGGGAGAAGAGACCCAGTACTTC. Its protein is CASSVEGEETQYF. The chain couples TRBV9 to TRBJ2-5, with D possibly TRBD2 on 5 matching bases. V was cut by 2 bases and J by 3 bases, with 8 bases left in between. Germline loops: CDR1 SGDLS, CDR2 YYNGEE. The CDR3 is 13 residues long.

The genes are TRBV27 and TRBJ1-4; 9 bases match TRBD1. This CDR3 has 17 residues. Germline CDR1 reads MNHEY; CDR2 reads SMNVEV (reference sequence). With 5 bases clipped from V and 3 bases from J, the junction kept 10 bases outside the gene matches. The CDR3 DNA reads TGTGCCAGCAGTCAGGGACAGGGAGGGGCGGCTAATGAAAAACTGTTTTTT. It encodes CASSQGQGGAANEKLFF.

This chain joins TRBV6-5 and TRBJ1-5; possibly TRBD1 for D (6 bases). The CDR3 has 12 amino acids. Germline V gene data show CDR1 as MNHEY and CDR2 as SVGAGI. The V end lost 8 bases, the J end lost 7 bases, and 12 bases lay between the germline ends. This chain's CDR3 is CASGDTRQPQHF. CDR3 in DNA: TGTGCCAGCGGGGACACGAGGCAGCCCCAGCATTTT.

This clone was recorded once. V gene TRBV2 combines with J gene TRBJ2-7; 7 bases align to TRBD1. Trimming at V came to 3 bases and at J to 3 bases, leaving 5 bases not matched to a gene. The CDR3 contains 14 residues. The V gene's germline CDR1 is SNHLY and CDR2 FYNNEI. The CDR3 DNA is TGTGCCAGCAGTGATCCGGGACAGATCTACGAGCAGTACTTC. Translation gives CASSDPGQIYEQYF.

The CDR3 nucleotides are TGTGCCAGCAGCGCCACGACAGGGGGGAACACTGAAGCTTTCTTT. Encoded protein: CASSATTGGNTEAFF. The V and J genes are TRBV9 and TRBJ1-1; 9 bases line up with TRBD1. The CDR3 is 15 amino acids. Germline CDR1 and CDR2: SGDLS and YYNGEE. V lost 3 bases and J lost 1; bases outside the gene matches: 4.

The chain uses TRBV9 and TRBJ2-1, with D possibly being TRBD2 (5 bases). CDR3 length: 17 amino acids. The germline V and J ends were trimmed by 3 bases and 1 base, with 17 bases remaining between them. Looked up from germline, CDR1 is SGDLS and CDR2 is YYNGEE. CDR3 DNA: TGTGCCAGCAGCGCCGCCCCCGGACTTAGTTCCTACAATGAGCAGTTCTTC. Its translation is CASSAAPGLSSYNEQFF.

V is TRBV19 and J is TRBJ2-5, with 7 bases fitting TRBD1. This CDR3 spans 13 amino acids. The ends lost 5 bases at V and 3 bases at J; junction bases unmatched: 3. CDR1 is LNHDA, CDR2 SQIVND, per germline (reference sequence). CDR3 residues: CASSSDREETQYF. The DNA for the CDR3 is TGTGCCAGTAGTTCCGACAGGGAAGAGACCCAGTACTTC.

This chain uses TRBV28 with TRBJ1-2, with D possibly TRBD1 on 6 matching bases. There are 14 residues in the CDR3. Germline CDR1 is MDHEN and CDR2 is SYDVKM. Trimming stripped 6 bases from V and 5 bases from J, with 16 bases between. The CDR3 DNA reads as TGTGCCAGCAGAGGAAGAGACAGGCAGTATGGCTACACCTTC. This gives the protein CASRGRDRQYGYTF.

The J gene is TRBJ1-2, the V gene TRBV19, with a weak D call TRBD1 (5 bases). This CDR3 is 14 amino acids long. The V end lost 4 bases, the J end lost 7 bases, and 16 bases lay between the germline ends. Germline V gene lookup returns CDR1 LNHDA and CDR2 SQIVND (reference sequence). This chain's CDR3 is CASSRRDSSPGYTF. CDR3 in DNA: TGTGCCAGTAGTAGACGAGACAGCTCTCCTGGCTACACCTTC.